The clone carrying this T cell receptor (beta chain) came up a few times. Antigen specificity is unknown. Using its own MiXCR run on the RT-PCR reads, TCRdb lists one record per CDR3 protein. Of more than 450,000 distinct CDR3 sequences in the sample, 12% were seen once. The ends lost 6 bases at V and 7 bases at J; junction bases unmatched: 7. The CDR3 is 13 amino acids. These data come from a study of response to subunit inactivated influenza vaccine. Study observations and caveats: New T cells are recruited in small numbers by each seasonal influenza vaccination, according to the authors' suggestion.

This material consisted of PBMCs from blood, taken on the day of vaccination. The chain joins TRBV12-3 or TRBV12-4 to TRBJ2-7; TRBD1 agrees at 9 bases. This sequence was found in a man between 50 and 59 years old who received an inactivated influenza vaccine. CDR3 sequence reads: CASSPTGGQEQYF. The DNA for the CDR3 is TGTGCCAGCAGCCCGACAGGGGGGCAGGAGCAGTACTTC.